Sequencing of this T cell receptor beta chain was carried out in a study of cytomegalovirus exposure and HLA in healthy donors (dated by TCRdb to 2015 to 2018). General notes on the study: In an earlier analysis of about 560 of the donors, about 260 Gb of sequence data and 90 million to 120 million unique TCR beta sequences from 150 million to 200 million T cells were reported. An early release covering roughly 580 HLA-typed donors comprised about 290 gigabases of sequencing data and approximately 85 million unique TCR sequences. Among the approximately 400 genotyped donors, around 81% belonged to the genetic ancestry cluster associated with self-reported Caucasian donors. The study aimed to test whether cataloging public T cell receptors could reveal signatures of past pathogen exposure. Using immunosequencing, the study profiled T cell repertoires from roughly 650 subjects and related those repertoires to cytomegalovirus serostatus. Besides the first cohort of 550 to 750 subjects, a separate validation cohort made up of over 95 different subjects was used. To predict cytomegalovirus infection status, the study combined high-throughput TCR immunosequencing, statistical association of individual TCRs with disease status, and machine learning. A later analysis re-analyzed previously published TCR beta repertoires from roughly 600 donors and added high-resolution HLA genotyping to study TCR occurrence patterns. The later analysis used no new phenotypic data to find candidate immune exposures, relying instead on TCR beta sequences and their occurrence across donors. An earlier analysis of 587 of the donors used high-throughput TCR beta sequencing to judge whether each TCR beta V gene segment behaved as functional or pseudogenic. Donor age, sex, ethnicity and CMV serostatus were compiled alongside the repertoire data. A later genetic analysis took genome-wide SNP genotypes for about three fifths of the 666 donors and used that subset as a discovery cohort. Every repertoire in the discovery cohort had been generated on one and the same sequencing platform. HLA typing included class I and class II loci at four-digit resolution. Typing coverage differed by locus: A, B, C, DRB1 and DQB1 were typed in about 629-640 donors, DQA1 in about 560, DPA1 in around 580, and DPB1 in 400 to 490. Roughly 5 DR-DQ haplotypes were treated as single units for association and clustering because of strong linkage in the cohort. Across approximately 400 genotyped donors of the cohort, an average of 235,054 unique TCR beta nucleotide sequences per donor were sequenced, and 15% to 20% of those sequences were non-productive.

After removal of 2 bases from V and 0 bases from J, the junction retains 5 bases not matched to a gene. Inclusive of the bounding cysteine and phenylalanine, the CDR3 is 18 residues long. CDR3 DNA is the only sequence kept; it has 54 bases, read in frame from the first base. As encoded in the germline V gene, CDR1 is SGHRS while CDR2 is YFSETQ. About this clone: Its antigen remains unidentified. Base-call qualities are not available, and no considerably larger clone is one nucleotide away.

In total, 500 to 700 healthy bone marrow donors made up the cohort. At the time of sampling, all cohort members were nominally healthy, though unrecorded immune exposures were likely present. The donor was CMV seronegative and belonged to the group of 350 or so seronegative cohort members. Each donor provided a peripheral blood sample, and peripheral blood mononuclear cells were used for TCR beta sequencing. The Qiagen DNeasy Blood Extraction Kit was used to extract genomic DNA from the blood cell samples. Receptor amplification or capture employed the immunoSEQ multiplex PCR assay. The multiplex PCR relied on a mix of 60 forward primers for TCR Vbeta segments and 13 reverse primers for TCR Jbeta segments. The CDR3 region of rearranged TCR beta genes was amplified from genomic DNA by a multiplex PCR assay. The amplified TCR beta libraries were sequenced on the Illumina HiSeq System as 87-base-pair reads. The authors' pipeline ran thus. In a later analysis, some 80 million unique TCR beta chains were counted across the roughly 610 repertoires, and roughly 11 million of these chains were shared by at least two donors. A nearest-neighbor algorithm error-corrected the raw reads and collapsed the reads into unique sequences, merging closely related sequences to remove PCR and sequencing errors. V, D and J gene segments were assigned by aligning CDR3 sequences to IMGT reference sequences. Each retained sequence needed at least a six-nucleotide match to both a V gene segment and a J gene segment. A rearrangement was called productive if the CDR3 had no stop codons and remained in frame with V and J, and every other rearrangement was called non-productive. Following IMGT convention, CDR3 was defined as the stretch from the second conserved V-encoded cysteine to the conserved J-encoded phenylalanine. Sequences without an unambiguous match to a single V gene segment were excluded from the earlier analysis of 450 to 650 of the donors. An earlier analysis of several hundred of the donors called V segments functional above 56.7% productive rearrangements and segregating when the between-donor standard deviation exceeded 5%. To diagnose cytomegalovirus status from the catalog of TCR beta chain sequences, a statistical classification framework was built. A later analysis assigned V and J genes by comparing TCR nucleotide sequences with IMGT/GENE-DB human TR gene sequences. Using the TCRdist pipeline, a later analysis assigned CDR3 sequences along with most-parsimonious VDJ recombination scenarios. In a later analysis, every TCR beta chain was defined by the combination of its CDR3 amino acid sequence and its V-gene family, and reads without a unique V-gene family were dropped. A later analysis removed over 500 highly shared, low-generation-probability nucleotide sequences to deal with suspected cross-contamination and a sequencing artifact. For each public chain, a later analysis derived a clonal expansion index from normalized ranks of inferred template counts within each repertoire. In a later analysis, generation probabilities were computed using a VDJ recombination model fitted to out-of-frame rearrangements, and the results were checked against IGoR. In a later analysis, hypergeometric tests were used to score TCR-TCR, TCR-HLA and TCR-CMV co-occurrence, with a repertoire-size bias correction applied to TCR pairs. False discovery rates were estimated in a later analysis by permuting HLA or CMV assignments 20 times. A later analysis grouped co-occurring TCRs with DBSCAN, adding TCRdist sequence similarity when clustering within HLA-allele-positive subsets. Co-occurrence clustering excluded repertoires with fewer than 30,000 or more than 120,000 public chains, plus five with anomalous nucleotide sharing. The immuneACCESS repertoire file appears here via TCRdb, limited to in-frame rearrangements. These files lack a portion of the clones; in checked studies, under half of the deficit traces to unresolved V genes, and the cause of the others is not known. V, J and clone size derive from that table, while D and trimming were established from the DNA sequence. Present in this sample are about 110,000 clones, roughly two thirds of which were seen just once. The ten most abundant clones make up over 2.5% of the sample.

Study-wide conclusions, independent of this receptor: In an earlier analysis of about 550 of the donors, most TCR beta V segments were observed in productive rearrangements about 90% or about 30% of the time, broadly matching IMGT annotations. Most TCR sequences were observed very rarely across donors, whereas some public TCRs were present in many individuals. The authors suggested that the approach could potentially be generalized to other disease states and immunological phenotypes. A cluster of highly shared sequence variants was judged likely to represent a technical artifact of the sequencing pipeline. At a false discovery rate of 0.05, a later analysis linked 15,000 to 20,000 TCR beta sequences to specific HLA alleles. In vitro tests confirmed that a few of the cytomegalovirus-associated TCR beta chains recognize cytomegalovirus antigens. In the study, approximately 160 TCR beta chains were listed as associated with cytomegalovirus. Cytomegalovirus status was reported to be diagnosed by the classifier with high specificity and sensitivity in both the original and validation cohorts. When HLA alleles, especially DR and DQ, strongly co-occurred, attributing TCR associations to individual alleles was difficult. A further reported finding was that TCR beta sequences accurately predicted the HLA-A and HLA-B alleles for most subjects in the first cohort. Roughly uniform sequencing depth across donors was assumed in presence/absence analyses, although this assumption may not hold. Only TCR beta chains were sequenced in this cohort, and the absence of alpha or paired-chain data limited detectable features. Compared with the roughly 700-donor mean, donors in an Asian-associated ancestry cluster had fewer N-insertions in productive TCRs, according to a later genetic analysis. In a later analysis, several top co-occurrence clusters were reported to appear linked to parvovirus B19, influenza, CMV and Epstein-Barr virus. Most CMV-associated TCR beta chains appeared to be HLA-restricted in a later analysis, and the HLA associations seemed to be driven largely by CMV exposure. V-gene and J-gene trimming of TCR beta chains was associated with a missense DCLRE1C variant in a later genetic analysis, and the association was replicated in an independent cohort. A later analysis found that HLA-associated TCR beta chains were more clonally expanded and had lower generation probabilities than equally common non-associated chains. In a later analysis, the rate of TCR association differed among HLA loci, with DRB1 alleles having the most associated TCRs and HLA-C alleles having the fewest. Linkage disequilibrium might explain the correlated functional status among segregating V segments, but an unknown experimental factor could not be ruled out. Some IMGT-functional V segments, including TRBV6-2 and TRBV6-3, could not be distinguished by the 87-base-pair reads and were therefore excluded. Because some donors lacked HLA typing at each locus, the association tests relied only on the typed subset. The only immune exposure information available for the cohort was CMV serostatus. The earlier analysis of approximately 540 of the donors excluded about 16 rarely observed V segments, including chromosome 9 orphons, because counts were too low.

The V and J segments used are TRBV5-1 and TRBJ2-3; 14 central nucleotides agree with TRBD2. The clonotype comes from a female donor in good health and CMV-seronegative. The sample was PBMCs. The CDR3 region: CASSLRLAGGASTDTQYF. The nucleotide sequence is TGCGCCAGCAGCTTAAGACTAGCGGGAGGGGCTAGCACAGATACGCAGTATTTT.